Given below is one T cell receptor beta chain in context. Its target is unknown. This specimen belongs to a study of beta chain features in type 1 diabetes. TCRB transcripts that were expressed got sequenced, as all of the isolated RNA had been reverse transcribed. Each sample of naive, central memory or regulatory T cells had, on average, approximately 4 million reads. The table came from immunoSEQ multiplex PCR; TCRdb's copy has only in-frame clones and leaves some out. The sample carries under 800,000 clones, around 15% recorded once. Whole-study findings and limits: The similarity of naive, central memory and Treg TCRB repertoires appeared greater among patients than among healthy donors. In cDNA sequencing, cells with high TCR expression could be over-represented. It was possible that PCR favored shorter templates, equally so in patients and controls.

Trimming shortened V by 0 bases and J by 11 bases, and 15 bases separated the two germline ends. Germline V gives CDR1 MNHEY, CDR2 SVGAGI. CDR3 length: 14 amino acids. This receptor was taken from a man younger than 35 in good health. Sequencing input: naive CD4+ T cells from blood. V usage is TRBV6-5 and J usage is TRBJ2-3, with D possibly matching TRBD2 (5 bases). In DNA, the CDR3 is TGTGCCAGCAGTTACTCGGAGGTCGGTACGGGGCAGTATTTT. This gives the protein CASSYSEVGTGQYF.